Sequencing of this TCR beta chain was carried out in a study of control samples from healthy donors and cancer patients. This CDR3 has 14 residues. V shed 0 bases and J shed 4 bases, with 9 bases lying between them. Germline V CDR1 and CDR2: SGHRS, YFSETQ. Profiling relied on immunoSEQ multiplex PCR, and the TCRdb table lists in-frame clones only, not all of them. The sample lists about 190,000 clones, roughly nine tenths occurring once. The rearrangement links TRBV5-1 to TRBJ2-3; D is possibly TRBD1 (6 bases). This clonotype was obtained from a man aged 25-40 years in good health. The specimen was blood. In DNA, the CDR3 is TGCGCCAGCAGCTTGGCCGAGGGGGCAGATACGCAGTATTTT. Amino acid sequence: CASSLAEGADTQYF.